The rows below give T cell receptor beta chains drawn from one sample of a study of blood T cell repertoires in COVID-19. Clones were read by immunoSEQ multiplex PCR, and TCRdb kept only the in-frame ones, dropping some. The table lists fewer than 250,000 clones, roughly 90% of them singletons. The sample was PBMCs or T cells enriched from blood (not recorded which). These receptors were obtained from a woman aged 25 to 39 with acute COVID-19. CDR3s include the opening cysteine and the closing phenylalanine or tryptophan. The order of the fields is CDR3 protein, CDR3 DNA, clone size, CDR3 length, V gene, J gene, D gene. The D gene is left open where the match is weak. Clone size, where shown, is once, few, many, or a class for clones that have expanded.

CASSVDNISGNTIYF	TGTGCCAGCAGCGTAGATAATATCTCTGGAAACACCATATATTTT	-	15	TRBV9	TRBJ1-3	-
CASSTTGGYEQYF	TGTGCCAGCTCGACGACAGGGGGCTACGAGCAGTACTTC	-	13	TRBV27	TRBJ2-7	TRBD1
CASKSWGGDTEAFF	TGTGCCAGCAAGTCATGGGGGGGAGACACTGAAGCTTTCTTT	-	14	TRBV27	TRBJ1-1	-
CASSYGQAWDTEAFF	TGTGCCAGCAGTTACGGACAGGCGTGGGATACTGAAGCTTTCTTT	-	15	TRBV6-2/TRBV6-3	TRBJ1-1	TRBD1
CASRRAAGYEKLFF	TGTGCCAGCAGGAGGGCGGCGGGCTATGAAAAACTGTTTTTT	-	14	TRBV5-8	TRBJ1-4	-
CASSLGRGQGGTEAFF	TGTGCCAGCAGCTTAGGTCGGGGACAGGGTGGTACTGAAGCTTTCTTT	-	16	TRBV13	TRBJ1-1	TRBD1
CASSFAAGSTMGKLFF	TGTGCCAGCAGTTTCGCGGCCGGGAGCACCATGGGAAAACTGTTTTTT	-	16	TRBV28	TRBJ1-4	-
CASTLDRRDEQFF	TGTGCCAGCACCCTTGACAGGCGGGATGAGCAGTTCTTC	-	13	TRBV12-3/TRBV12-4	TRBJ2-1	-
CSVDQQGAGELFF	TGCAGCGTTGATCAACAGGGAGCCGGGGAGCTGTTTTTT	-	13	TRBV29-1	TRBJ2-2	-
CAISEQVGQGWNEQFF	TGTGCCATCAGTGAGCAGGTAGGACAGGGGTGGAATGAGCAGTTCTTC	-	16	TRBV10-3	TRBJ2-1	TRBD1
CASSPTGRETQYF	TGCGCCAGCAGCCCGACAGGGCGAGAGACCCAGTACTTC	-	13	TRBV5-1	TRBJ2-5	TRBD1
CASSLAGQGEYGYTF	TGCGCCAGCAGCTTGGCGGGACAGGGCGAATATGGCTACACCTTC	-	15	TRBV5-1	TRBJ1-2	TRBD1
CASSFGTGANQPQHF	TGTGCCAGTAGTTTCGGGACAGGGGCAAATCAGCCCCAGCATTTT	-	15	TRBV19	TRBJ1-5	TRBD1
CASSQTGGNEQFF	TGTGCCAGCAGCCAGACAGGGGGGAATGAGCAGTTCTTC	-	13	TRBV3-1/TRBV3-2	TRBJ2-1	TRBD1
CASRGQGIHGYTF	TGTGCCAGCAGAGGACAGGGGATCCATGGCTACACCTTC	-	13	TRBV27	TRBJ1-2	TRBD1
CASSLADSLNTIYF	TGTGCCAGCAGCTTAGCCGACAGCCTAAACACCATATATTTT	-	14	TRBV7-2	TRBJ1-3	-
CASVAGGGSDTQYF	TGTGCCAGCGTGGCGGGGGGAGGATCAGATACGCAGTATTTT	-	14	TRBV2	TRBJ2-3	TRBD2
CASSVGTGGLNEQFF	TGTGCCAGCAGCGTCGGGACAGGGGGCCTCAATGAGCAGTTCTTC	few	15	TRBV5-8	TRBJ2-1	TRBD1
CASSLNRDYGYTF	TGTGCCAGCAGTTTAAACAGGGACTATGGCTACACCTTC	once	13	TRBV27	TRBJ1-2	-
CASSLGHATNEKLFF	TGTGCCAGTAGTTTGGGACATGCAACTAATGAAAAACTGTTTTTT	-	15	TRBV19	TRBJ1-4	-
CASSIIIGTGYGYTF	TGTGCCAGTAGTATAATTATAGGGACAGGCTATGGCTACACCTTC	-	15	TRBV19	TRBJ1-2	TRBD1
CASSHGDTGELFF	TGTGCCAGCAGTCACGGGGACACCGGGGAGCTGTTTTTT	-	13	TRBV25-1	TRBJ2-2	-
CASSSWLKPPHSYEQYF	TGTGCCAGCAGTTCATGGTTAAAACCCCCACACTCCTACGAGCAGTACTTC	-	17	TRBV7-8	TRBJ2-7	-
CASSRREQDIETQYF	TGTGCCAGTAGTAGAAGGGAGCAGGATATAGAGACCCAGTACTTC	-	15	TRBV19	TRBJ2-5	-
CASSPEGLGGPGELFF	TGTGCCAGCAGCCCAGAAGGACTGGGCGGCCCGGGGGAGCTGTTTTTT	once	16	TRBV13	TRBJ2-2	-
CASSHLWTTTWEKLFF	TGTGCCAGCAGCCACCTCTGGACAACGACGTGGGAAAAACTGTTTTTT	-	16	TRBV16	TRBJ1-4	-
CASSDPRGERNEQFF	TGCGCCAGCAGTGATCCCCGGGGGGAACGCAATGAGCAGTTCTTC	-	15	TRBV10-1	TRBJ2-1	TRBD2
CSASLSSGNTIYF	TGCAGTGCTAGTTTGAGCTCTGGAAACACCATATATTTT	-	13	TRBV20-1	TRBJ1-3	-
CASSPDTGELFF	TGCGCCAGCAGCCCGGACACCGGGGAGCTGTTTTTT	-	12	TRBV5-1	TRBJ2-2	-
CASSLRLAGNVVDEQFF	TGCGCCAGCAGCTTGAGGCTAGCGGGGAACGTCGTGGATGAGCAGTTCTTC	-	17	TRBV5-1	TRBJ2-1	TRBD2
CATSDRQRDTQYF	TGTGCCACCAGTGACCGGCAGCGGGATACGCAGTATTTT	-	13	TRBV24-1	TRBJ2-3	-
CAIRTGDTTEAFF	TGTGCCATCAGAACAGGGGACACCACTGAAGCTTTCTTT	-	13	TRBV10-3	TRBJ1-1	TRBD1
CASSNGLAGVYEQYF	TGTGCCAGCAGCAATGGACTAGCGGGGGTTTACGAGCAGTACTTC	-	15	TRBV25-1	TRBJ2-7	TRBD2
CASSRTSGGPGEQYF	TGCGCCAGCAGCAGGACTAGCGGGGGGCCCGGCGAGCAGTACTTC	-	15	TRBV4-3	TRBJ2-7	TRBD2
CASSLQGGDQPQHF	TGTGCCAGCAGCCTACAGGGGGGAGATCAGCCCCAGCATTTT	-	14	TRBV7-2	TRBJ1-5	TRBD1
CAIRPGTGATTNEKLFF	TGTGCCATCAGACCCGGGACAGGGGCCACAACTAATGAAAAACTGTTTTTT	-	17	TRBV10-3	TRBJ1-4	TRBD1
CASSAAGEETQYF	TGTGCCAGCAGTGCCGCGGGGGAAGAGACCCAGTACTTC	-	13	TRBV25-1	TRBJ2-5	TRBD2
CASSRGQGEQFF	TGTGCCAGCAGCCGGGGACAGGGTGAGCAGTTCTTC	-	12	TRBV6-5	TRBJ2-1	TRBD1
CASSLGLAGGRQETQYF	TGTGCCAGCAGCCTGGGACTAGCGGGGGGCAGGCAAGAGACCCAGTACTTC	-	17	TRBV11-3	TRBJ2-5	TRBD2
CASKTGANTEAFF	TGTGCCAGCAAGACAGGGGCGAACACTGAAGCTTTCTTT	-	13	TRBV7-2	TRBJ1-1	TRBD1